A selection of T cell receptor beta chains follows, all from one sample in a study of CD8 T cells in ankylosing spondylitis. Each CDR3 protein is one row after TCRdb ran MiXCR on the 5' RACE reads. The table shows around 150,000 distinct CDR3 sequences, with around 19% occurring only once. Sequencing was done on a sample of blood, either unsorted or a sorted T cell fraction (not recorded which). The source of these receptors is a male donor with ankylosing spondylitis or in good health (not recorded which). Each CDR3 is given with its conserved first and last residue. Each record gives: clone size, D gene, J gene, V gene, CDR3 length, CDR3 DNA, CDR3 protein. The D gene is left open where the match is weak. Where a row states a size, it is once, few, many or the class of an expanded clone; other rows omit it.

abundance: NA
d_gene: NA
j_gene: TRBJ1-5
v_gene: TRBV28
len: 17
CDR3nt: TGTGCCAGCAGTGGACTAGATGGGGTGGGGGCCGGACAGCCCCAGCATTTT
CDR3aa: CASSGLDGVGAGQPQHF

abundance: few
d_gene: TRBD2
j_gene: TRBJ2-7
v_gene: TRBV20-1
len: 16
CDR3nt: TGCAGTGCTAGAGATCAGAGGGGACTAGCGGGACACGAGCAGTACTTC
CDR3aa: CSARDQRGLAGHEQYF

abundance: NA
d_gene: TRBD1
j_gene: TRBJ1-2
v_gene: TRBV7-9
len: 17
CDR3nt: TGTGCCAGCAGCTTAGGTGTCGGACAGGGAGGCAACTATGGCTACACCTTC
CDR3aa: CASSLGVGQGGNYGYTF

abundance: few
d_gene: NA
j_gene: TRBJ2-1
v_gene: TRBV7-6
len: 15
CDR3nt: TGTGCCAGCAGCTCATCGCCCGGTCCTTACAATGAGCAGTTCTTC
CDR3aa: CASSSSPGPYNEQFF

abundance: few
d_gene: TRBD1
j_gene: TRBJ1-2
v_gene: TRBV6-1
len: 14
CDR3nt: TGTGCCAGCTGGAGGACAGGGCTGGCCTATGGCTACACCTTC
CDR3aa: CASWRTGLAYGYTF

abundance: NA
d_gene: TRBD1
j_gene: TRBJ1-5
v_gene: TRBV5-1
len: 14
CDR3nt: TGCGCCAGCAGCGCGGGACAGGGAGATCAGCCCCAGCATTTT
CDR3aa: CASSAGQGDQPQHF

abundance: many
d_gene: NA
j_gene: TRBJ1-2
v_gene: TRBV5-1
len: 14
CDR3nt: TGCGCCAGCAGCCCCCGACAGCATTCCTATGGCTACACCTTC
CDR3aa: CASSPRQHSYGYTF

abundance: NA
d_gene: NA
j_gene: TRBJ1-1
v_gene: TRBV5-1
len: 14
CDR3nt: TGCGCCAGCAGCTTAGGGGTTCTGAACACTGAAGCTTTCTTT
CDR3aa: CASSLGVLNTEAFF

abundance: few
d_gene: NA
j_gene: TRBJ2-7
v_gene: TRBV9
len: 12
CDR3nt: TGTGCCAGCAGCCCCCAGGACGACGAGCAGTACTTC
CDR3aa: CASSPQDDEQYF

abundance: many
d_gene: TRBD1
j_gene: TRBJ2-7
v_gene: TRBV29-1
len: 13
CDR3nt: TGCAGCGTCGGGACAGGGGATGACTACGAGCAGTACTTC
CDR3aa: CSVGTGDDYEQYF

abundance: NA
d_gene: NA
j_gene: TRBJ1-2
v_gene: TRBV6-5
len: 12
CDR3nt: TGTGCCAGCAGGGGACGGAACTATGGCTACACCTTC
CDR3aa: CASRGRNYGYTF

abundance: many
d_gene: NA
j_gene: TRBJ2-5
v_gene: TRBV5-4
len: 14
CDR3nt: TGTGCCAGCAGCTTGGCAGCCGGAGAAGAGACCCAGTACTTC
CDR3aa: CASSLAAGEETQYF

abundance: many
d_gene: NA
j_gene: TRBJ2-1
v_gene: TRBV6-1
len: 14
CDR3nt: TGTGCCAGCAGTGTACAGGGAGCCTACAATGAGCAGTTCTTC
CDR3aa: CASSVQGAYNEQFF

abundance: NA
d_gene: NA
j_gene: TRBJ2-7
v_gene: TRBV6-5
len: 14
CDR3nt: TGTGCCAGCAGGAAGGGGGGACAGAGCTACGAGCAGTACTTC
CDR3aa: CASRKGGQSYEQYF

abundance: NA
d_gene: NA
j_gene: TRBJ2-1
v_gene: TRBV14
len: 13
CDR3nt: TGTGCCAGCAGCCAAGTTTACTACAATGAGCAGTTCTTC
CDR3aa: CASSQVYYNEQFF

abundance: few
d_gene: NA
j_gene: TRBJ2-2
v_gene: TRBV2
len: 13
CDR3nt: TGTGCCAGCTCCCCGAGGAGCACCGGGGAGCTGTTTTTT
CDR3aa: CASSPRSTGELFF

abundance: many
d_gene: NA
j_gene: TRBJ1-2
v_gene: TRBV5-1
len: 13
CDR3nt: TGCGCCAGCAGCTTCGTCAGGGACTATGGCTACACCTTC
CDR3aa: CASSFVRDYGYTF

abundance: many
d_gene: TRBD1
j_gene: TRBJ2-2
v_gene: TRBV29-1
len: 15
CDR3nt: TGCAGCGTGGGACAGGGGGTGATGAACACCGGGGAGCTGTTTTTT
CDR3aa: CSVGQGVMNTGELFF

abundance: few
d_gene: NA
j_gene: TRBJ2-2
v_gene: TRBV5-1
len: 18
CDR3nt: TGCGCCAGCAGCTTGATAATTAGGACATCAAAAAACGGCGGGGAGCTGTTTTTT
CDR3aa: CASSLIIRTSKNGGELFF

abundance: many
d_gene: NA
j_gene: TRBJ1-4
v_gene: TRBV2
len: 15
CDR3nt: TGTGCCAGCAGTTCAAACAGGGCGAGACGAGAAAAACTGTTTTTT
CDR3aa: CASSSNRARREKLFF

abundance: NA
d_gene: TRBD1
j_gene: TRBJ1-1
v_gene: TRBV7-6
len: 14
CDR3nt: TGTGCCAGCAGCTCACTACAGGGGGACACTGAAGCTTTCTTT
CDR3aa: CASSSLQGDTEAFF

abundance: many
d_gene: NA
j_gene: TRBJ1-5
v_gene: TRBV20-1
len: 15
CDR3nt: TGCAGTGCTAGAGATAGGAGGCGCGGCAATCAGCCCCAGCATTTT
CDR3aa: CSARDRRRGNQPQHF

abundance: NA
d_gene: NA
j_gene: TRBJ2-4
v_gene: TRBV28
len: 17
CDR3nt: TGTGCCAGCAGCATTAGACAGGGGACTACCATCAAAAACATTCAGTACTTC
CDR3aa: CASSIRQGTTIKNIQYF

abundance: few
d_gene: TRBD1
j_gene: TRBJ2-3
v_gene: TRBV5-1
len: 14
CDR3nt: TGCGCCAGCAGCTTGGGGGGACAGTCCGATACGCAGTATTTT
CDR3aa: CASSLGGQSDTQYF

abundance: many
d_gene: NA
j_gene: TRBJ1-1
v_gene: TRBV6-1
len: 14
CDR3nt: TGTGCCAGCAGCAGTGGGACACTGAACACTGAAGCTTTCTTT
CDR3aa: CASSSGTLNTEAFF

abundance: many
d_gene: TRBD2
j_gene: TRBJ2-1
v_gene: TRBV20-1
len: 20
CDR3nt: TGCAGTGCTAGAGATGTCTTAGGCGGGACTAGCGGGAGCTCCTACAATGAGCAGTTCTTC
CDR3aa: CSARDVLGGTSGSSYNEQFF

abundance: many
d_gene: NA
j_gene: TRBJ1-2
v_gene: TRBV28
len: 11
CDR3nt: TGTGCCAGCAGTTTTTTGTGGGGCTACACCTTC
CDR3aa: CASSFLWGYTF